Sequencing of this TCR beta chain was carried out in a study of CXCR3-negative and CXCR3-positive naive CD8 T cells. Notes on the study in general: The study found that naive CXCR3-negative and CXCR3-positive cells shared TRBV-TRBJ usage, while memory cells differed.

A note on this clonotype: Its target is not known.

cDNA libraries for TRB were generated by 5' RACE incorporating UMI labels. TCRdb re-called the 5' RACE reads, yielding one record per CDR3 amino acid sequence without DNA. Across about 58,000 distinct CDR3 sequences, the top ten clones capture approximately 0.43% of the sample. CDR1 LGHNA and CDR2 YSLEER come from the germline V gene. CDR3 length: 15 residues. The sorting of each CD8+ T cell subset was done in triplicate, at 250,000 to 300,000 cells each. Cells that were CD45RO-CCR7+CD27+CD95- constituted naive CD8+ T cells. Sequencing input: naive CXCR3- CD8+ T cells from blood. Subset described: CD45RO-CCR7+CD27+CD95- naive CD8+ T cells lacking CXCR3 (TNR3-). The chain is built from TRBV4-3 and TRBJ2-1; TCRdb selects TRBD2, and the lack of DNA leaves this call unchecked. The receptor comes from a human donor in good health. Some clones in this sample may be carry-over from other donors' samples. This CDR3 is CASSLEAGTYNEQFF.